The 13 T cell receptor beta chains given below trace back to one sample, sequenced in a study of T cell responses to AZD1222 COVID-19 vaccine. Using immunoSEQ multiplex PCR, the repertoire was profiled, and TCRdb retains in-frame clones only, with some absent. The table has 150,000 to 200,000 clones, about 90% seen once; the top ten hold 2.5% to 3%. The material was peripheral blood, obtained on day 0 of MenACWY control vaccination. The receptors were gathered from an adult in good health.

The J gene is TRBJ1-5, the V gene TRBV5-6; no reliable D call. With 3 bases removed from V and 7 bases from J, the gap between germline ends came to 8 bases. The length of the CDR3 is 12 residues. The V gene's germline CDR1 is SGHDT and CDR2 YYEEEE. The CDR3 DNA follows: TGTGCCAGCAGCTCGGGAGGACAGCCCCAGCATTTT. Its translation is CASSSGGQPQHF.

The chain carries TRBV25-1 and TRBJ1-2; D ambiguous. The CDR3 loop spans 13 amino acids. V gave up 1 base and J gave up 5 bases, with 8 bases separating them. From germline, CDR1 is MGHDK and CDR2 SYGVNS. The CDR3 DNA sequence: TGTGCCAGCAGTGAATCCAGGAAGTATGGCTACACCTTC. Amino acid sequence: CASSESRKYGYTF.

The J gene is TRBJ2-1, the V gene TRBV6-5; a weak D match, TRBD1 (6 bases). Germline V gene sequence: CDR1 MNHEY, CDR2 SVGAGI. V was trimmed by 7 bases and J by 7 bases, leaving 17 bases between them. The CDR3 runs to 14 residues. This chain's CDR3 is CASIRAGALNEQFF. The CDR3 coding sequence is TGTGCCAGCATAAGGGCAGGGGCACTGAATGAGCAGTTCTTC.

This rearrangement joins TRBV18 to TRBJ1-4; D is unclear. The CDR3 totals 11 residues. The V gene's germline CDR1 is KGHSH and CDR2 LQKENI. The germline V and J ends were trimmed by 8 bases and 8 bases, with 9 bases remaining between them. CDR3 DNA sequence: TGTGCCAGCGCCGAAGGAGAAAAACTGTTTTTT. Amino acids: CASAEGEKLFF.

J is TRBJ2-7 and V is TRBV23-1; D ambiguous. TRBV23-1 is noted as an ORF with a role that remains uncertain. The V end was cut by 3 bases, the J end by 3 bases, with 24 bases between. CDR3 length: 18 amino acids. CDR3: CASSHAAKLRGQSYEQYF. CDR3 in DNA: TGCGCCAGCAGTCACGCCGCCAAACTAAGAGGTCAGAGCTACGAGCAGTACTTC.

This chain links TRBV6-5 with TRBJ2-7; TRBD2 is a possible D gene (6 bases). Germline assignment: CDR1 MNHEY and CDR2 SVGAGI. CDR3 length: 13 residues. The germline V and J ends were trimmed by 10 bases and 5 bases, with 18 bases remaining between them. This chain's CDR3 is CATTPGVRHEQYF. The CDR3 bases are TGTGCCACTACACCGGGAGTTCGCCACGAGCAGTACTTC.

This chain connects TRBV7-2 to TRBJ2-7, with TRBD1 matching 8 bases. Looked up from germline, CDR1 is SGHTA and CDR2 is FQGNSA. The CDR3 runs 14 residues. Losses at the gene ends were 1 base for V and 5 bases for J; bases not matched to a gene: 4. This chain's CDR3 is CASSLDRGSNEQYF. For the CDR3, the DNA is TGTGCCAGCAGCTTAGACAGGGGGTCGAACGAGCAGTACTTC.

The chain links TRBV2 to TRBJ2-3; no clear D gene. The CDR3 contains 12 residues. Germline V gene lookup returns CDR1 SNHLY and CDR2 FYNNEI. V dropped 4 bases and J dropped 5 bases, with 7 bases sitting between them. The CDR3 sequence: CASSVVRDTQYF. The CDR3 DNA reads TGTGCCAGCAGTGTCGTTAGAGATACGCAGTATTTT.

The chain has TRBV21-1 and TRBJ2-7; the table gives TRBD1 as D, unverified against the DNA. TRBV21-1 counts as a pseudogene. There are 14 residues in the CDR3. CDR3 amino acids: CASGDRVSRNEQYF. The CDR3 nucleotides are TGTGCCAGCGGGGACAGGGTGTCTAGGAACGAGCAGTACTTC.

The chain has TRBV5-1 and TRBJ2-3, with TRBD2 identical over 8 bases. From germline, CDR1 is SGHRS and CDR2 YFSETQ. This CDR3 is 15 amino acids long. V lost 2 bases, J lost 3 bases, and 5 bases stayed unmatched. DNA for the CDR3: TGCGCCAGCAGCTTCCCTTCGGGAGGGACAGATACGCAGTATTTT. The encoded protein is CASSFPSGGTDTQYF.

The genes are TRBV7-9 and TRBJ2-3; D possibly corresponds to TRBD2 (5 bases). Germline CDR1 reads SEHNR; CDR2 reads FQNEAQ (reference sequence). This CDR3 comprises 15 residues. Trimming shortened V by 4 bases and J by 4 bases, and 15 bases separated the two germline ends. The CDR3 coding sequence is TGTGCCAGCAGCTCCGGCTCCGGAGGTGCAGATACGCAGTATTTT. This translates into CASSSGSGGADTQYF.

The chain combines TRBV27 with TRBJ1-2; 8 nucleotides align to TRBD1. Germline CDR1 and CDR2: MNHEY and SMNVEV (reference sequence). With V trimmed by 6 bases and J by 2 bases, 5 bases remained unmatched. The CDR3 is made up of 14 amino acids. The CDR3: CASSRTGPNYGYTF. As DNA, the CDR3 is TGTGCCAGCAGCCGGACAGGGCCAAACTATGGCTACACCTTC.

The V call is TRBV5-1, the J call TRBJ2-5, with 11 bases identical to TRBD2. CDR3 length equals 15 residues. Trimming removed 4 bases from V and 5 bases from J; junction bases left unmatched: 7. Germline V gene lookup returns CDR1 SGHRS and CDR2 YFSETQ. The CDR3 DNA sequence: TGCGCCAGCAGCCGAGGACTAGCGGGCGGGGAGACCCAGTACTTC. It yields the protein CASSRGLAGGETQYF.